The source of this T cell receptor beta chain is a study of control samples from healthy donors and cancer patients. TCRdb's table, derived via immunoSEQ multiplex PCR, lists solely in-frame clones and lacks some. The data show around 94,000 clones, with 85% to 95% seen just once and roughly 1.5% held by the top ten. V was pared by 1 base and J by 6 bases, with 14 bases between. Per the germline V gene, CDR1 is SGHRS and CDR2 is YFSETQ. CDR3 size: 15 residues. The rearrangement links TRBV5-1 to TRBJ1-5; a possible D gene is TRBD1 (5 bases). Sequenced sample: blood. This sequence was found in a woman aged 25 to 39 in good health. The CDR3 is CASSLTGRDRQPQHF. For the CDR3, the DNA is TGCGCCAGCAGCTTGACAGGACGAGATCGTCAGCCCCAGCATTTT.